This TCR beta chain was found in a study of T cell clonotyping in hematopoietic cell transplantation. At the level of the study: Recipient samples before transplant were obtained post-cytoreduction.

Findings and limits, study-wide: Graft donor and pretransplant recipient Inverse Simpson Index values predicted broader posttransplant TCR diversity. Few recipient clonotypes overlapped donors; over 97% were de novo at given depth.

This table comes from immunoSEQ multiplex PCR, and its TCRdb copy is limited to in-frame clones, with some not included. Among some 30,000 clones, over 60% were seen once, and the ten largest hold roughly 6.2%. CDR1 and CDR2 from the germline V gene are LGHNA and YSLEER. V dropped 5 bases and J dropped 1 base, with 3 bases sitting between them. CDR3 size: 12 residues. This clone was picked up a small number of times. The target antigen is unknown. Time point: recipient sample about 28 days before transplant, after cytoreduction. Samples: about 28 days before transplant, then days 30, 100 and 180 after.

This sequence was found in a man aged 45 to 65 with myelodysplastic syndrome. Some clones in this sample may be carry-over from other donors' samples. This specimen was peripheral blood mononuclear cells, taken before stem cell transplant. V usage is TRBV4-3 and J usage is TRBJ2-1; D not resolved. The CDR3 spells CASSGSYNEQFF. The DNA of the CDR3 is TGCGCCAGCAGCGGGTCCTACAATGAGCAGTTCTTC.